The clone carrying this T cell receptor (beta chain) was seen ten or more times. Its specificity is not known. Researchers took RNA transcripts and amplified TCR beta CDR3 regions from them. HTBI-primed RT-PCR formed the first round, and a multiplex PCR formed the second. TCRdb processed the multiplex PCR reads anew with MiXCR; each CDR3 protein has one entry. The sample yields roughly 600,000 distinct CDR3 sequences, 35% to 45% seen once. V lost 6 bases to trimming and J lost 0 bases; unmatched junction nucleotides: 5. The CDR3 is 14 residues long. The V gene's germline CDR1 is SQVTM and CDR2 ANQGSEA. This sample is drawn from a study of Graves' ophthalmopathy and Graves' hyperthyroidism. The wider study: The term stable hyperthyroidism indicated an absence of ophthalmopathy within 18 months of follow-up.

Additional autoimmune diseases, uncontrolled infections, pregnancy or lactation disqualified patients. Diagnosis was based on clinical symptoms, serum thyroxine, TRAb, thyroid ultrasound and orbital computed tomography. Points from the study as a whole: The majority of expanded thyroid clonotypes above 0.001 frequency also occurred in blood.

V usage is TRBV29-1 and J usage is TRBJ2-1; 7 bases map to TRBD2. Sequencing used peripheral blood or thyroid tissue (not recorded which). The sequence derives from an adult man with Graves' hyperthyroidism. The CDR3 DNA reads TGCAGCGTCGTTGGCGGGAGCTCCTACAATGAGCAGTTCTTC. Translation gives CSVVGGSSYNEQFF.